This T cell receptor beta chain was found in a study of blood T cell repertoires in COVID-19. Turning to the study itself: Sites across the United States, Italy and Spain contributed samples from acute and convalescent COVID-19. PBMCs, B-cell-depleted T cells, or T cells provided the cDNA or gDNA that made up the material.

There are 15 residues in the CDR3. The V segment lost 3 bases and the J segment 10 bases; nucleotides outside the gene matches: 10. The germline CDR1 and CDR2 sequences are SGHKS and YYEKEE (reference sequence). The study recruited people aged roughly 18 to 100 years across about two dozen US areas. Original analysis: Nucleated cell counts were estimated from reference gene primer amplification. The protocol was immunoSEQ multiplex PCR, while the TCRdb copy is restricted to in-frame clones and leaves out a portion. Clone size and the V and J calls come from that table; the DNA yielded D and trimming. The sample has hundreds of thousands of clones, 86% seen once.

Material for sequencing was PBMCs or T cells enriched from blood (not recorded which). This TCR was recovered from a woman between 50 and 59 years old who had recovered from COVID-19. The chain combines TRBV5-5 with TRBJ1-6; the match to TRBD1 covers 7 bases. CDR3 protein: CASSSRSGGGSPLHF. The CDR3 DNA is TGTGCCAGCAGCTCACGGTCAGGGGGTGGGTCACCCCTCCACTTT.